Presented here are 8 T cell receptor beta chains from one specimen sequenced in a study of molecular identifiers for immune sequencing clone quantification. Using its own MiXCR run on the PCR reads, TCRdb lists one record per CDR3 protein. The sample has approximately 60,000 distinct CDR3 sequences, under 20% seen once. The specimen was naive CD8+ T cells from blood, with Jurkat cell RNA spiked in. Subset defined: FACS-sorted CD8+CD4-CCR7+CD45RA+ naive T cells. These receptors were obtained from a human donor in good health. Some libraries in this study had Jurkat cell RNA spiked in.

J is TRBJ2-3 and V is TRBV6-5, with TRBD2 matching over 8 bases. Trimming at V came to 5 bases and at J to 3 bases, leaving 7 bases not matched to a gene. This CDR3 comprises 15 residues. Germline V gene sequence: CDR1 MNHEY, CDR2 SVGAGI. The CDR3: CASSNQAGVTDTQYF. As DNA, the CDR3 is TGTGCCAGCAGTAATCAAGCGGGAGTTACAGATACGCAGTATTTT.

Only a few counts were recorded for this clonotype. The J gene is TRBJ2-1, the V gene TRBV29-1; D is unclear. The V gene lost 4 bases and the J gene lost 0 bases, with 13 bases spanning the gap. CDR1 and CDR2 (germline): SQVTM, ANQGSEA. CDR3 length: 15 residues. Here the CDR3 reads CSVVGWAASYNEQFF. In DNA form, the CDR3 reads TGCAGCGTTGTGGGGTGGGCTGCCTCCTACAATGAGCAGTTCTTC.

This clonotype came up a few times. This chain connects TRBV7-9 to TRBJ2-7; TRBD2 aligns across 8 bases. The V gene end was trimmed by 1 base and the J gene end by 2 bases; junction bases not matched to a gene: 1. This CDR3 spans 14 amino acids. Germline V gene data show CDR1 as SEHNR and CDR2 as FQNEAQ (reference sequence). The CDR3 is CASSLVGRAYEQYF. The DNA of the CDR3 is TGTGCCAGCAGCTTAGTCGGGAGGGCCTACGAGCAGTACTTC.

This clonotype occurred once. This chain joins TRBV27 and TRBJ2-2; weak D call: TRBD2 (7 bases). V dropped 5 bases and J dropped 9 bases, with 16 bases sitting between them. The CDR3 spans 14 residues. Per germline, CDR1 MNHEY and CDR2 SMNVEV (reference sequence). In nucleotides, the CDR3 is TGTGCCAGCAGTCGCGGGGGCGGAGGCCGGGAGCTGTTTTTT. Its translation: CASSRGGGGRELFF.

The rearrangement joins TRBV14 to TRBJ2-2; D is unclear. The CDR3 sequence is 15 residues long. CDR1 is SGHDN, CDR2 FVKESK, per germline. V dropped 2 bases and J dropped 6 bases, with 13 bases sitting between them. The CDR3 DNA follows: TGTGCCAGCAGCCAATTGATTTTTTCCCCCGGGGAGCTGTTTTTT. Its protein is CASSQLIFSPGELFF.

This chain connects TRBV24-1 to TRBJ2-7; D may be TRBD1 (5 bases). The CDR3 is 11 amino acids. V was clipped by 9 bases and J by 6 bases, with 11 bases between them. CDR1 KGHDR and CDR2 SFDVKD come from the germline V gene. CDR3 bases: TGTGCCACCCCGCAGGGAATCGAGCAGTACTTC. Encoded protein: CATPQGIEQYF.

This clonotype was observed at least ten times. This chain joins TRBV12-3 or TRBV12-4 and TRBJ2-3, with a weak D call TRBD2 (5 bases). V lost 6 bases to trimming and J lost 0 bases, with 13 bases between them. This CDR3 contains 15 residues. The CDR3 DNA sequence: TGTGCCAGCAGCGCGAGGGATTCTAGCACAGATACGCAGTATTTT. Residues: CASSARDSSTDTQYF.

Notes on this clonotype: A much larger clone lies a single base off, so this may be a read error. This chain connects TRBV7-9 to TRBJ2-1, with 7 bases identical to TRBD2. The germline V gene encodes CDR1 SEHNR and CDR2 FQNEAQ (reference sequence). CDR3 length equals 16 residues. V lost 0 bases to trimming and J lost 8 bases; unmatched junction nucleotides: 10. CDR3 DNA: TGTGCCAGCAGCTTAGCGCCGGCTAGCGGTCAGGATGAGCAGTTCTTC. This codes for CASSLAPASGQDEQFF.